These 30 T cell receptor beta chains share one sample of origin, sequenced in a study of blood T cell repertoires in COVID-19. TCRdb keeps only in-frame clones here, not all; method: immunoSEQ multiplex PCR. Of tens of thousands of clones detected, over 70% appear once; the ten largest clones hold over 8.5%. The sequenced sample was peripheral blood. These receptors were taken from a man older than 75 with acute or convalescent COVID-19.

The V call is TRBV18, the J call TRBJ1-2; TRBD1 agrees at 7 bases. CDR1 and CDR2 (germline): KGHSH, LQKENI. After removal of 3 bases from V and 0 bases from J, the junction contained 4 bases not matched to a gene. The CDR3 is made up of 15 amino acids. The CDR3 region is CASSPGQTSNYGYTF. CDR3 DNA: TGTGCCAGCTCACCGGGACAGACGTCTAACTATGGCTACACCTTC.

There are a few counts of this clone. This sequence joins TRBV5-1 and TRBJ1-6, with a tentative D call TRBD1 (5 bases). The ends were cut back, 3 bases at V and 4 bases at J, with 8 bases in the middle. CDR1 SGHRS and CDR2 YFSETQ come from the germline V gene. The CDR3 extends over 14 amino acids. The CDR3 region is CASSSTGYNSPLHF. CDR3 DNA: TGCGCCAGCAGCTCTACAGGTTATAATTCACCCCTCCACTTT.

The chain couples TRBV11-3 to TRBJ2-1; 16 bases line up with TRBD2. Germline values: CDR1 SGHNT, CDR2 YENEEA. V dropped 1 base and J dropped 2; count of bases not matched to a gene: 2. The CDR3 loop spans 18 amino acids. The CDR3 reads CASSLAGTSGGAYNEQFF. DNA of the CDR3: TGTGCCAGCAGCTTAGCCGGGACTAGCGGGGGGGCCTACAATGAGCAGTTCTTC.

Concerning this clone: One junction end disagrees with the germline gene, perhaps due to a read error. The rearrangement joins TRBV6-2 or TRBV6-3 to TRBJ2-7, with TRBD2 identical over 8 bases. In germline, CDR1 is MNHEY, CDR2 SVGEGT. This CDR3 has 14 residues. CDR3 DNA: TGTGCCAGCAGTAACTCCCGGGGGGGGTACGAGCAGTACTTC. Translated: CASSNSRGGYEQYF.

The chain is built from TRBV3-1 (or the pseudogene TRBV3-2) and TRBJ1-5, with a tentative D call TRBD1 (6 bases). CDR1 LGHDT and CDR2 YNNKEL come from the germline V gene (reference sequence). Trimming pared 1 base from V and 6 bases from J, leaving 16 bases between. The CDR3 has 16 residues. Written as DNA, the CDR3 is TGTGCCAGCAGCCAAGGCCCGGGGGGCGAGGGTCAGCCCCAGCATTTT. Amino acid sequence: CASSQGPGGEGQPQHF.

The chain is built from TRBV19 and TRBJ1-2, with D possibly being TRBD1 (5 bases). Trimming cost V 3 bases and J 6 bases, with 11 bases left between them. Germline CDR1 reads LNHDA; CDR2 reads SQIVND (reference sequence). The CDR3 is 13 amino acids. CDR3 protein: CASSIGRVHGYTF. The CDR3 bases are TGTGCCAGTAGTATCGGCAGGGTTCATGGCTACACCTTC.

The chain couples TRBV27 to TRBJ1-5; TRBD1 is a possible D gene (5 bases). Germline CDR1 and CDR2: MNHEY and SMNVEV (reference sequence). V lost 3 bases and J 1 base, leaving 16 bases between the germline ends. The CDR3 is 17 amino acids. The CDR3 protein is CASSFSSGHTSNQPQHF. CDR3 in DNA: TGTGCCAGCAGTTTTTCCTCAGGGCACACAAGCAATCAGCCCCAGCATTTT.

This chain uses TRBV7-3 with TRBJ2-1, with D perhaps matching TRBD2 (5 bases). The germline V gene has CDR1 SGHTA and CDR2 FQGTGA. CDR3 length equals 15 residues. The germline V and J ends were trimmed by 1 base and 1 base, with 8 bases remaining between them. CDR3 DNA sequence: TGTGCCAGCAGCTTAATGGGAGATTCCTACAATGAGCAGTTCTTC. Translated, it gives CASSLMGDSYNEQFF.

V is TRBV28 and J is TRBJ2-3; D possibly corresponds to TRBD2 (5 bases). CDR1 MDHEN and CDR2 SYDVKM come from the germline V gene. The CDR3 is made up of 15 amino acids. Trimming removed 8 bases from V and 1 base from J, with 16 bases in between. CDR3 nucleotide sequence: TGTGCCAGCCTCCCCCTCGGACTGCGCACAGATACGCAGTATTTT. Its translation: CASLPLGLRTDTQYF.

The chain has TRBV5-1 and TRBJ1-1, with a weak D call TRBD1 (5 bases). This CDR3 has 13 residues. Germline CDR1 is SGHRS and CDR2 is YFSETQ. Trimming removed 3 bases from V and 4 bases from J, with 10 bases in between. CDR3 DNA sequence: TGCGCCAGCAGCTGGCCGGGGGGCACTGAAGCTTTCTTT. Its translation: CASSWPGGTEAFF.

This clone was recorded only once. DNA of the CDR3: TGTGCCAGCAGCGTAGTGGGCAGGGAAAAAAAGACCGGGGAGCTGTTTTTT. Protein: CASSVVGREKKTGELFF. J is TRBJ2-2 and V is TRBV9; the D gene is possibly TRBD1 (5 bases). Trimming took off 0 bases at V and 5 bases at J, with 17 bases between the two ends. Germline CDR1 reads SGDLS; CDR2 reads YYNGEE. The CDR3 contains 17 residues.

The genes are TRBV18 and TRBJ2-7, with 7 bases matching TRBD1. The V gene's germline CDR1 is KGHSH and CDR2 LQKENI. V lost 1 base, J lost 2 bases, and 5 bases stayed unmatched. There are 15 residues in the CDR3. The CDR3 region is CASSPLGTATYEQYF. DNA of the CDR3: TGTGCCAGCTCACCACTCGGGACAGCCACCTACGAGCAGTACTTC. Filled out from reference TRBV18 and TRBJ2-7, the complete variable domain reads NAGVMQNPRHLVRRRGQEARLRCSPMKGHSHVYWYRQLPEEGLKFMVYLQKENIIDESGMPKERFSAEFPKEGPSILRIQQVVRGDSAAYFCASSPLGTATYEQYFGPGTRLTVT.

This clone appeared a single time. The gene calls are TRBV6-5 and TRBJ1-1; D gene unclear. Germline CDR1 reads MNHEY; CDR2 reads SVGAGI. The CDR3 has 11 residues. V lost 5 bases and J lost 6, with 7 bases in between. DNA of the CDR3: TGTGCCAGCAGTAGAGAAGCTGAAGCTTTCTTT. This translates into CASSREAEAFF.

The gene calls are TRBV10-3 and TRBJ2-5; tentatively, D is TRBD2 (6 bases). V lost 10 bases to trimming and J lost 5 bases, with 17 bases between them. Germline-derived CDR1 and CDR2 are ENHRY and SYGVKD. This CDR3 has 13 residues. The CDR3 DNA is TGTGCCACCAACGGTCGCGGGGTGGAGACCCAGTACTTC. Encoded protein: CATNGRGVETQYF.

The chain carries TRBV9 and TRBJ1-5; D gene unclear. Trimming shortened V by 2 bases and J by 6 bases, and 15 bases separated the two germline ends. CDR3 length: 15 amino acids. The germline V gene encodes CDR1 SGDLS and CDR2 YYNGEE. The CDR3 spells CASSVDGDERQPQHF. CDR3 nucleotide sequence: TGTGCCAGCAGCGTGGACGGGGATGAACGTCAGCCCCAGCATTTT.

The gene calls are TRBV28 and TRBJ2-3, with 9 bases lining up with TRBD1. Germline V CDR1 and CDR2: MDHEN, SYDVKM. After removal of 1 base from V and 2 bases from J, the junction contained 4 bases not matched to a gene. This CDR3 comprises 16 residues. The CDR3 loop reads CASSLSGTGFTDTQYF. The DNA of the CDR3 is TGTGCCAGCAGTTTATCCGGGACAGGGTTCACAGATACGCAGTATTTT.

The chain has TRBV9 and TRBJ1-1, with 9 bases aligning to TRBD1. Germline CDR1 and CDR2: SGDLS and YYNGEE. The CDR3 runs to 15 residues. Trimming took 3 bases from V and 5 from J; bases not matched to a gene: 8. The CDR3 DNA reads as TGTGCCAGCAGCGCGGCCCGACAGGGGGTGACTGAAGCTTTCTTT. Residues: CASSAARQGVTEAFF.

This chain uses TRBV12-3 or TRBV12-4 with TRBJ1-5; no clear D. Trimming stripped 3 bases from V and 5 bases from J, with 8 bases between. The CDR3 contains 13 residues. CDR3 sequence (DNA): TGTGCCAGCAGTTTCCCACCGGATCAGCCCCAGCATTTT. Protein: CASSFPPDQPQHF.

The genes are TRBV5-1 and TRBJ1-1; maybe TRBD1 (6 bases). Trimming removed 6 bases at V and 1 base at J, with 19 bases between. The CDR3 extends over 16 amino acids. Germline V lookup: CDR1 SGHRS, CDR2 YFSETQ. The CDR3, as DNA: TGCGCCAGCAAATCCACCGGGGGGCCGGGGAACACTGAAGCTTTCTTT. Its protein product is CASKSTGGPGNTEAFF.

The chain combines TRBV23-1 with TRBJ1-5; no definite D call. TRBV23-1 is designated an ORF whose function remains uncertain. Deletions cut 0 bases from V and 3 bases from J, with 15 bases between. The CDR3 is 17 amino acids. The chain's CDR3 is CASSQSSRGRDNQPQHF. The CDR3 nucleotides are TGCGCCAGCAGTCAATCAAGTCGAGGCCGGGACAATCAGCCCCAGCATTTT.

The rearrangement links TRBV6-4 to TRBJ1-2; D is unclear. Trimming pared 0 bases from V and 5 bases from J, leaving 16 bases between. CDR1 and CDR2 from the germline V gene are MRHNA and SNTAGT. This CDR3 is 16 amino acids long. This CDR3 is CASSDSTSAGMYGYTF. The CDR3, as DNA: TGTGCCAGCAGTGACTCTACGAGCGCGGGAATGTATGGCTACACCTTC.

This chain connects TRBV9 to TRBJ1-5; D gene unclear. CDR1 is SGDLS, CDR2 YYNGEE, per germline. This CDR3 spans 14 amino acids. Trimming left V 0 bases short and J 1 base short, with 5 bases between. CDR3 coding DNA: TGTGCCAGCAGCGTAGGGCAGAGCAATCAGCCCCAGCATTTT. It yields the protein CASSVGQSNQPQHF.

The chain employs TRBV10-3 and TRBJ2-1; D perhaps matches TRBD2 (6 bases). The CDR3 has 16 residues. The germline V and J ends were trimmed by 0 bases and 6 bases, with 15 bases remaining between them. The V gene's germline CDR1 is ENHRY and CDR2 SYGVKD. The CDR3 nucleotides are TGTGCCATCAGTGAGTCGCGGGCGGGGCCAGTCAATGAGCAGTTCTTC. It specifies CAISESRAGPVNEQFF.

V is TRBV11-2 and J is TRBJ2-3; 7 nucleotides align to TRBD2. This CDR3 is 15 amino acids long. Trimming took 6 bases from V and 1 from J; bases not matched to a gene: 7. Germline V CDR1 and CDR2: SGHAT, FQNNGV. The CDR3 DNA follows: TGTGCCAGCAGGGGGGGGACCGAACGCACAGATACGCAGTATTTT. Translated, it gives CASRGGTERTDTQYF.

This clone was observed a single time. The CDR3 nucleotides are TGTGCCAGCAGCTTAGCAGGTGTCCCCTATGGCTACACCTTC. Its translation: CASSLAGVPYGYTF. The rearrangement links TRBV11-2 to TRBJ1-2; no clear D gene. Trimming cost V 1 base and J 4 bases, with 10 bases left between them. CDR1 is SGHAT, CDR2 FQNNGV, per germline. The CDR3 spans 14 residues.

A remark on this clone: It is unclear where the CDR3 begins or ends on the DNA, so no DNA is shown, and the CDR3 is as TCRdb lists it. The chain employs TRBV5-5 and TRBJ1-4. The CDR3 adds up to 13 amino acids, both ends counted. The germline V gene has CDR1 SGHKS and CDR2 YYEKEE (reference sequence). The CDR3 spells CASSSSPIGEVFF.

The sample holds one count of this clone. The chain has TRBV5-1 and TRBJ2-1; TRBD2 matches 13 bases. V was clipped by 4 bases and J by 8 bases; unmatched bases: 9. This CDR3 has 16 residues. Germline V lookup: CDR1 SGHRS, CDR2 YFSETQ. This CDR3 reads CASSSPGLAGVYEQFF. As DNA, the CDR3 is TGCGCCAGCAGCAGCCCCGGACTAGCGGGAGTCTATGAGCAGTTCTTC.

V is TRBV15 and J is TRBJ1-2; 7 nucleotides line up with TRBD1. Unmatched junction bases numbered 7, after V lost 2 bases and J lost 4 bases. Germline CDR1 reads LNHNV; CDR2 reads YYDKDF (reference sequence). This CDR3 has 15 amino acids. The CDR3 coding sequence is TGTGCCACCAGCAGACGGGACAGCCCAAGCTATGGCTACACCTTC. It encodes CATSRRDSPSYGYTF.

The chain uses TRBV6-2 or TRBV6-3 and TRBJ2-3; perhaps TRBD2 as D (5 bases). CDR3 length: 15 residues. Trimming pared 2 bases from V and 0 bases from J, leaving 9 bases between. The germline V gene has CDR1 MNHEY and CDR2 SVGEGT. Here the CDR3 DNA reads TGTGCCAGCAGTTACGACGAGCGGAGCACAGATACGCAGTATTTT. Protein: CASSYDERSTDTQYF.

The chain uses TRBV10-3 and TRBJ1-2, with a possible D match to TRBD1 (5 bases). The CDR3 spans 17 residues. CDR1 and CDR2 (germline): ENHRY, SYGVKD. Between the trimmed V and J ends, which lost 5 bases and 0 bases, there was a span of 19 bases. The CDR3 here is CAISIHTQQGSNYGYTF. CDR3 bases: TGTGCCATCAGTATCCATACCCAGCAGGGATCTAACTATGGCTACACCTTC.